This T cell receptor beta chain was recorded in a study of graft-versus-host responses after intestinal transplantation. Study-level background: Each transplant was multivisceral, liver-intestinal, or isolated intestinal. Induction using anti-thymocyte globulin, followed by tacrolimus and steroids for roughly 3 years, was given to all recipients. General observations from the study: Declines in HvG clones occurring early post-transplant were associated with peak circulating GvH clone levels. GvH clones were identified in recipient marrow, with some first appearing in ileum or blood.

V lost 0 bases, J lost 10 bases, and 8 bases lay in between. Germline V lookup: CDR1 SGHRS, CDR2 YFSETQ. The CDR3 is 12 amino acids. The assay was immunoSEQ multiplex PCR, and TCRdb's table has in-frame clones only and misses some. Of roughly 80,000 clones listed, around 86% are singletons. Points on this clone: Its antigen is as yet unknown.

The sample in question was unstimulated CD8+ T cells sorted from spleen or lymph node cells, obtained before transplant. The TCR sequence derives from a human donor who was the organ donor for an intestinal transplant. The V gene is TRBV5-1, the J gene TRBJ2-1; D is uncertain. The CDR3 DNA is TGCGCCAGCAGCTTGGCTCCCGGGGAGCAGTTCTTC. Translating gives CASSLAPGEQFF.